This TCR beta chain originates from a study of cytomegalovirus exposure and HLA in healthy donors. A multiplex PCR was run with 60 Vbeta primers and 13 Jbeta primers. Some clones are missing from TCRdb's copy, which holds only in-frame ones; the method was immunoSEQ multiplex PCR. The profile shows about 110,000 clones, 73% of them singletons. The V segment lost 3 bases and the J segment 2 bases; nucleotides outside the gene matches: 2. The CDR3 is 15 amino acids. Germline-derived CDR1 and CDR2 are SGHAT and FQDESV (reference sequence). The sample holds a few counts of this clone. The antigen is undetermined. Study-wide results and limits: Presence/absence results assume similar sequencing depth per donor, which may not hold. Being productive about 87% or about 30% of the time was typical of most TCR beta V segments in an earlier analysis. In a later analysis, V- and J-gene trimming of beta chains associated with a DCLRE1C missense variant, replicated independently.

This TCR derives from a man aged 35 to 55 in good health and CMV-seronegative. The chain employs TRBV11-1 and TRBJ1-1, with 11 bases identical to TRBD1. The sample comprised PBMCs. Here the CDR3 DNA reads TGTGCCAGCAGCTTGGACAGGGGGCGTAACACTGAAGCTTTCTTT. Its translation is CASSLDRGRNTEAFF.